These 25 T cell receptor beta chains were sequenced from one sample in a study of blood T cell repertoires in COVID-19. Profiled with immunoSEQ multiplex PCR; TCRdb holds only in-frame clones, not every one. Of roughly 70,000 clones in the sample, about 79% were seen once. Specimen: peripheral blood. The receptors were sampled from an older woman with acute or convalescent COVID-19.

The J gene is TRBJ2-3, the V gene TRBV5-4; 10 bases match TRBD2. The CDR3 loop spans 16 amino acids. The germline V gene has CDR1 SGHNT and CDR2 YYREEE (reference sequence). J gave up 6 bases and V 4 bases, and 11 bases lay outside the gene matches. The CDR3 region has the DNA TGTGCCAGCAGCCTTAAAGGAGCGGGGGGGCCCGATACGCAGTATTTT. Amino acids: CASSLKGAGGPDTQYF.

This chain uses TRBV7-9 with TRBJ1-2, with D perhaps matching TRBD1 (5 bases). V lost 1 base to trimming and J lost 5 bases, with 11 bases between them. The germline gives CDR1 SEHNR, CDR2 FQNEAQ (reference sequence). The CDR3 spans 14 residues. CDR3 sequence reads: CASSLGQSLYGYTF. Here the CDR3 DNA reads TGTGCCAGCAGCTTAGGACAGTCCTTGTATGGCTACACCTTC.

This chain uses TRBV5-3 with TRBJ2-1, with 7 positions matching TRBD2. TRBV5-3 falls under the ORF class, with uncertain function. The trim removed 5 bases at V and 0 bases at J, leaving 8 bases unmatched. The CDR3 is made up of 16 amino acids. This CDR3 is CARSPLARSSYNEQFF. CDR3 nucleotide sequence: TGTGCCAGAAGTCCACTAGCGCGTAGCTCCTACAATGAGCAGTTCTTC.

The rearrangement links TRBV7-3 to TRBJ2-2, with D unresolved. The CDR3 totals 14 residues. Germline CDR1 reads SGHTA; CDR2 reads FQGTGA. The germline V and J ends were trimmed by 2 bases and 4 bases, with 8 bases remaining between them. CDR3 DNA sequence: TGTGCCAGCAGCTTAGGTCTACTCACCGGGGAGCTGTTTTTT. As protein: CASSLGLLTGELFF.

The genes are TRBV7-6 and TRBJ2-3; a weak D match, TRBD1 (5 bases). Germline-derived CDR1 and CDR2 are SGHVS and FNYEAQ. Trimming left V 0 bases short and J 2 bases short, with 12 bases between. The CDR3 is made up of 16 amino acids. CDR3 sequence: CASSLAPGSVTDTQYF. The CDR3 coding sequence is TGTGCCAGCAGCTTAGCGCCAGGGTCAGTCACAGATACGCAGTATTTT.

The chain combines TRBV5-1 with TRBJ1-1, with TRBD1 identical over 9 bases. This CDR3 has 15 amino acids. The junction had 7 bases not matched to a gene; V was cut back by 2 bases and J by 5 bases. CDR1 is SGHRS, CDR2 YFSETQ, per germline. The CDR3: CASSLRTGESTEAFF. For the CDR3, the DNA is TGCGCCAGCAGCTTACGGACAGGGGAGTCGACTGAAGCTTTCTTT.

The genes are TRBV18 and TRBJ1-3; TRBD1 matches 10 bases. Germline V gene lookup returns CDR1 KGHSH and CDR2 LQKENI. The CDR3 totals 16 residues. The junction had 4 bases not matched to a gene; V was cut back by 3 bases and J by 2 bases. The CDR3 bases are TGTGCCAGCTCACCGGCTGGACAGGGGGCTGGAAACACCATATATTTT. Protein: CASSPAGQGAGNTIYF.

V and J are TRBV29-1 and TRBJ1-1; D might be TRBD1 (5 bases). The CDR3 has 13 amino acids. V was shortened by 5 bases and J by 1 base, with 11 bases between the two germline ends. Germline lookup yields CDR1 SQVTM and CDR2 ANQGSEA. CDR3 coding DNA: TGCAGCGTTAAGACAAGGGGGAACACTGAAGCTTTCTTT. It codes for CSVKTRGNTEAFF.

The V gene is TRBV7-2, the J gene TRBJ2-5; D perhaps matches TRBD2 (6 bases). CDR1 and CDR2 from the germline V gene are SGHTA and FQGNSA. With 4 bases removed from V and 8 bases from J, the gap between germline ends came to 17 bases. The CDR3 totals 14 residues. The CDR3 bases are TGTGCCAGCAGCTCCGCCCAGGGAGGTGGTACCCAGTACTTC. Translating it yields CASSSAQGGGTQYF.

The J gene is TRBJ1-2, the V gene TRBV7-8; no firm D call. The germline V gene encodes CDR1 SGHVS and CDR2 FQNEAQ. V shed 5 bases and J shed 7 bases, with 20 bases lying between them. The CDR3 loop spans 15 amino acids. CDR3 in amino acids: CASSERLSGWVGYTF. Here the CDR3 DNA reads TGTGCCAGCAGCGAAAGACTAAGCGGTTGGGTTGGCTACACCTTC.

The gene calls are TRBV12-3 or TRBV12-4 and TRBJ1-2, with 10 bases fitting TRBD1. V lost 6 bases and J lost 3; bases outside the gene matches: 1. This CDR3 contains 13 residues. CDR3 amino acids: CASRTGGDYGYTF. CDR3 in DNA: TGTGCCAGCAGGACAGGGGGCGACTATGGCTACACCTTC.

The chain recombines TRBV6-6 with TRBJ2-7; TRBD1 aligns across 8 bases. This CDR3 has 16 amino acids. J gave up 3 bases and V 4 bases, and 11 bases lay outside the gene matches. CDR1 and CDR2 (germline): MNHNY, SVGAGI (reference sequence). CDR3 protein: CASSSLRPDRVYEQYF. Written as DNA, the CDR3 is TGTGCCAGCAGTTCCCTACGACCGGACAGGGTCTACGAGCAGTACTTC.

The chain links TRBV3-1 (or the pseudogene TRBV3-2) to TRBJ1-1; TRBD1 is a possible D gene (5 bases). The V end lost 4 bases, the J end lost 5 bases, and 14 bases lay between the germline ends. This CDR3 is built from 14 residues. Germline CDR1 LGHDT, CDR2 YNNKEL (reference sequence). The CDR3 nucleotides read TGTGCCAGCAGCCTGGCGCAGGGAAGGACTGAAGCTTTCTTT. The encoded protein is CASSLAQGRTEAFF.

The V call is TRBV6-6, the J call TRBJ1-6; perhaps TRBD1 as D (6 bases). Germline CDR1 MNHNY, CDR2 SVGAGI (reference sequence). The CDR3 totals 15 residues. Trimming shortened V by 4 bases and J by 8 bases, and 15 bases separated the two germline ends. The CDR3 DNA is TGTGCCAGCAGTTTTGCCGACAGGTCCGATTCACCCCTCCACTTT. Residues: CASSFADRSDSPLHF.

There are a few counts of this clone. The V call is TRBV3-1 (or the pseudogene TRBV3-2), the J call TRBJ1-1, with 7 bases matching TRBD1. Germline-derived CDR1 and CDR2 are LGHDT and YNNKEL (reference sequence). Trimming took 8 bases from V and 4 from J; bases not matched to a gene: 7. The CDR3 has 13 amino acids. The CDR3: CASLNRGSTEAFF. The DNA of the CDR3 is TGTGCCAGCTTGAACAGGGGCAGCACTGAAGCTTTCTTT.

The chain employs TRBV3-1 (or the pseudogene TRBV3-2) and TRBJ2-1, with D tentatively TRBD2 (6 bases). CDR1 and CDR2 from the germline V gene are LGHDT and YNNKEL (reference sequence). V lost 1 base and J lost 5, with 21 bases in between. The CDR3 loop spans 18 amino acids. The CDR3 DNA follows: TGTGCCAGCAGCCAAGTAAGAATCGGCCCAGCGGGCAACAATGAGCAGTTCTTC. Translation gives CASSQVRIGPAGNNEQFF.

The gene calls are TRBV10-2 and TRBJ1-3; no definite D call. Trimming removed 2 bases at V and 2 bases at J, with 10 bases between. There are 15 residues in the CDR3. Germline V CDR1 and CDR2: WSHSY, SAAADI. CDR3 coding DNA: TGCGCCAGCAGTGAGAGGCAACTAACTGGAAACACCATATATTTT. Protein: CASSERQLTGNTIYF.

The chain recombines TRBV11-2 with TRBJ1-1; D perhaps matches TRBD1 (6 bases). The CDR3 sequence is 14 residues long. From germline, CDR1 is SGHAT and CDR2 FQNNGV. Trimming stripped 2 bases from V and 0 bases from J, with 7 bases between. This CDR3 is CASSLQGLNTEAFF. CDR3 nucleotide sequence: TGTGCCAGCAGCTTACAGGGGTTGAACACTGAAGCTTTCTTT.

This sequence joins TRBV12-5 and TRBJ1-1, with D possibly TRBD1 on 5 matching bases. CDR1 is LGHNT, CDR2 FRNRAP, per germline. The V and J ends lost 7 bases and 0 bases respectively, with 12 bases between them. This CDR3 contains 14 residues. The CDR3 coding sequence is TGTGCTAGTGCCGGGGGGGGACTGAACACTGAAGCTTTCTTT. Translated: CASAGGGLNTEAFF. Complete variable domain (other parts from reference TRBV12-5 and TRBJ1-1): DARVTQTPRHKVTEMGQEVTMRCQPILGHNTVFWYRQTMMQGLELLAYFRNRAPLDDSGMPKDRFSAEMPDATLATLKIQPSEPRDSAVYFCASAGGGLNTEAFFGQGTRLTVV.

The genes are TRBV10-1 and TRBJ2-7; tentative D call: TRBD2 (5 bases). CDR3 length: 16 amino acids. V was shortened by 2 bases and J by 2 bases, with 16 bases between the two germline ends. Germline lookup yields CDR1 WNHNN and CDR2 SYGVQD (reference sequence). This chain's CDR3 is CASSETKAGGTYEQYF. The CDR3, as DNA: TGCGCCAGCAGTGAGACTAAGGCAGGAGGTACCTACGAGCAGTACTTC.

This chain joins TRBV7-9 and TRBJ2-3, with D possibly TRBD1 on 5 matching bases. The CDR3 spans 15 residues. Trimming left V 8 bases short and J 2 bases short, with 17 bases between. Germline CDR1 is SEHNR and CDR2 is FQNEAQ (reference sequence). For the CDR3, the DNA is TGTGCCAGCCGCCAGGGTGCTCGCGACACAGATACGCAGTATTTT. This encodes CASRQGARDTDTQYF. Supplemented by reference TRBV7-9 and TRBJ2-3, the full variable domain reads DTGVSQNPRHKITKRGQNVTFRCDPISEHNRLYWYRQTLGQGPEFLTYFQNEAQLEKSRLLSDRFSAERPKGSFSTLEIQRTEQGDSAMYLCASRQGARDTDTQYFGPGTRLTVL.

The chain links TRBV9 to TRBJ1-6; 8 nucleotides line up with TRBD1. V lost 4 bases and J lost 7; bases outside the gene matches: 10. This CDR3 is built from 16 residues. Germline V gene data show CDR1 as SGDLS and CDR2 as YYNGEE. CDR3 region: CASSPSGQATNSPLHF. As DNA, the CDR3 is TGTGCCAGCAGCCCATCGGGACAGGCTACCAATTCACCCCTCCACTTT.

The J gene is TRBJ2-3, the V gene TRBV7-8; D remains ambiguous. This CDR3 is 15 amino acids long. Deletions cut 2 bases from V and 2 bases from J, with 11 bases between. CDR1 and CDR2 (germline): SGHVS, FQNEAQ. The CDR3 loop is CASSLMGSSTDTQYF. The CDR3 DNA follows: TGTGCCAGCAGCTTAATGGGCAGCTCCACAGATACGCAGTATTTT.

This chain uses TRBV5-1 with TRBJ1-5, with 7 positions matching TRBD1. The germline gives CDR1 SGHRS, CDR2 YFSETQ. V was pared by 4 bases and J by 6 bases, with 7 bases of the junction left unmatched. The CDR3 runs 14 residues. The CDR3 here is CASSPLGGSQPQHF. The CDR3 region has the DNA TGCGCCAGCAGCCCTCTAGGGGGCAGTCAGCCCCAGCATTTT.

The chain is built from TRBV6-1 and TRBJ1-2, with 9 bases lining up with TRBD1. The CDR3 is 17 amino acids. Germline values: CDR1 MNHNS, CDR2 SASEGT. V dropped 4 bases and J dropped 4; count of bases not matched to a gene: 13. CDR3 region: CASSVKDLGQGPYGYTF. In nucleotides, the CDR3 is TGTGCCAGCAGTGTCAAGGATCTGGGACAGGGTCCCTATGGCTACACCTTC.